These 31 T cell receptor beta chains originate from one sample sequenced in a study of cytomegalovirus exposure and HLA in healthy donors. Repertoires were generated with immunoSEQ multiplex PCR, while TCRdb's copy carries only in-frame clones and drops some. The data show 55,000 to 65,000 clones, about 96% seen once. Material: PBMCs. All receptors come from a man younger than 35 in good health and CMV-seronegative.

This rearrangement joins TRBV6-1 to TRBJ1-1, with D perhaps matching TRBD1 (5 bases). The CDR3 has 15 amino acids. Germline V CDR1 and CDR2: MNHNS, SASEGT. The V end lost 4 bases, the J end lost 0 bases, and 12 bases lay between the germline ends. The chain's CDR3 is CASSVHGTMNTEAFF. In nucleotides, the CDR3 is TGTGCCAGCAGTGTACACGGGACTATGAACACTGAAGCTTTCTTT.

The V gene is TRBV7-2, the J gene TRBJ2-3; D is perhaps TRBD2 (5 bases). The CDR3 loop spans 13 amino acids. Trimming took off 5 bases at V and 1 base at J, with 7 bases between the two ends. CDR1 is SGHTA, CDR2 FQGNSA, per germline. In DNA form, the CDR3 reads TGTGCCAGCAGCCTCGGGGGCACAGATACGCAGTATTTT. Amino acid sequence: CASSLGGTDTQYF. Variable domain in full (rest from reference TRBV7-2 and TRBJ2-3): GAGVSQSPSNKVTEKGKDVELRCDPISGHTALYWYRQSLGQGLEFLIYFQGNSAPDKSGLPSDRFSAERTGGSVSTLTIQRTQQEDSAVYLCASSLGGTDTQYFGPGTRLTVL.

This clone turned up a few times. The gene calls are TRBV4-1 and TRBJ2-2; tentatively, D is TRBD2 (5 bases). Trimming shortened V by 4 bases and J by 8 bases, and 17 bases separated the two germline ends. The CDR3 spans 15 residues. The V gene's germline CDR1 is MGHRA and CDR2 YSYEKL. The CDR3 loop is CASSLGLDSGGELFF. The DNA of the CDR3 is TGCGCCAGCAGCCTAGGACTCGACTCCGGGGGGGAGCTGTTTTTT.

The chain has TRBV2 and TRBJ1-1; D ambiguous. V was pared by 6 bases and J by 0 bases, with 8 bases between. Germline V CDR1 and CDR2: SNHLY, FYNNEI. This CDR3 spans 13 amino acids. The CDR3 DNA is TGTGCCAGCAGACAGACTATGAACACTGAAGCTTTCTTT. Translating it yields CASRQTMNTEAFF.

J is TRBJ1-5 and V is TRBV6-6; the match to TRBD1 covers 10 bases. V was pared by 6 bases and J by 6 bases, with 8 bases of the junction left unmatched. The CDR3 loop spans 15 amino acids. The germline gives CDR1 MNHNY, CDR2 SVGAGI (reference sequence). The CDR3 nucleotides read TGTGCCAGCAGCTCCGGGACAGGGGTGGGTCAGCCCCAGCATTTT. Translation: CASSSGTGVGQPQHF.

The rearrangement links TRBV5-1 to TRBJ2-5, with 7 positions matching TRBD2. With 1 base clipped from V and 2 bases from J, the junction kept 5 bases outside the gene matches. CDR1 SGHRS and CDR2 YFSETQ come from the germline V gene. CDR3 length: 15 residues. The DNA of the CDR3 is TGCGCCAGCAGCTTGACGGGGGGTCGACAAGAGACCCAGTACTTC. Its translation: CASSLTGGRQETQYF.

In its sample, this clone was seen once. The CDR3 is CASSEGANEKLFF. In nucleotides, the CDR3 is TGTGCCAGCAGTGAGGGGGCGAATGAAAAACTGTTTTTT. The chain couples TRBV6-4 to TRBJ1-4, with a possible D match to TRBD1 (6 bases). The CDR3 consists of 13 residues. Trimming removed 3 bases from V and 5 bases from J, with 7 bases in between. Germline V gene sequence: CDR1 MRHNA, CDR2 SNTAGT.

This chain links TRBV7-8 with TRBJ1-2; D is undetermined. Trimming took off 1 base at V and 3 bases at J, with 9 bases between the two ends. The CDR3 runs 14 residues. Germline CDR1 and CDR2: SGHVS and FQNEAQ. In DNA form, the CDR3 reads TGTGCCAGCAGCTTAGGAGACACCTACTATGGCTACACCTTC. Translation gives CASSLGDTYYGYTF. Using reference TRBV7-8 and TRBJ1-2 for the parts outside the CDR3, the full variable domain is GAGVSQSPRYKVAKRGQDVALRCDPISGHVSLFWYQQALGQGPEFLTYFQNEAQLDKSGLPSDRFFAERPEGSVSTLKIQRTQQEDSAVYLCASSLGDTYYGYTFGSGTRLTVV.

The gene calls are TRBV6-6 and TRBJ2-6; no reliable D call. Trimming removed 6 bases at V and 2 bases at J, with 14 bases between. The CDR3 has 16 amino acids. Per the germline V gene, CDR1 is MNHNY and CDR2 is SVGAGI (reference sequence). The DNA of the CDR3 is TGTGCCAGCAGGAACTGGCAGAGCGCTGGGGCCAACGTCCTGACTTTC. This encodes CASRNWQSAGANVLTF.

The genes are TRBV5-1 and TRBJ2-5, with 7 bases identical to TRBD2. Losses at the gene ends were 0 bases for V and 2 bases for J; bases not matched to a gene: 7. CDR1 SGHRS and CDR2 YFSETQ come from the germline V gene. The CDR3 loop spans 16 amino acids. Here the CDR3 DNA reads TGCGCCAGCAGCTTGGCTGGATGGGGGGGGCAAGAGACCCAGTACTTC. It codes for CASSLAGWGGQETQYF. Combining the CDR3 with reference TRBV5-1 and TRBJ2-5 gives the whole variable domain KAGVTQTPRYLIKTRGQQVTLSCSPISGHRSVSWYQQTPGQGLQFLFEYFSETQRNKGNFPGRFSGRQFSNSRSEMNVSTLELGDSALYLCASSLAGWGGQETQYFGPGTRLLVL.

The CDR3 loop is CASSPGLVGSIQYF. CDR3 coding DNA: TGTGCCAGCAGCCCAGGACTAGTTGGGAGCATTCAGTACTTC. This chain links TRBV2 with TRBJ2-4; 7 nucleotides match TRBD2. Germline V gene data show CDR1 as SNHLY and CDR2 as FYNNEI. V lost 6 bases to trimming and J lost 9 bases; unmatched junction nucleotides: 11. CDR3 length: 14 amino acids.

In nucleotides, the CDR3 is TGCGCCAGCAGTGAGATGTCGGGGGTTGGGGAGACCCAGTACTTC. Protein product: CASSEMSGVGETQYF. The chain carries TRBV10-2 and TRBJ2-5; D is perhaps TRBD2 (6 bases). V shed 2 bases and J shed 5 bases, with 15 bases lying between them. The germline V gene encodes CDR1 WSHSY and CDR2 SAAADI. CDR3 size: 15 residues.

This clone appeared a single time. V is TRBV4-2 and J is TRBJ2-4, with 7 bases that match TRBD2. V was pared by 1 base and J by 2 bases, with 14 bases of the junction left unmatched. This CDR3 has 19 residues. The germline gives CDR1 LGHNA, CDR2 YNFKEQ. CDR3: CASSQGTGRTIETKNIQYF. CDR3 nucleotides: TGTGCCAGCAGCCAAGGTACCGGGAGGACGATAGAAACCAAAAACATTCAGTACTTC.

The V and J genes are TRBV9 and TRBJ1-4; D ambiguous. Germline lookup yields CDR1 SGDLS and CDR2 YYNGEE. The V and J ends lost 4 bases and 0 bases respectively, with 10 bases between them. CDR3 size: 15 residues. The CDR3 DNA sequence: TGTGCCAGCAGCCCACACATCTCAACTAATGAAAAACTGTTTTTT. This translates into CASSPHISTNEKLFF.

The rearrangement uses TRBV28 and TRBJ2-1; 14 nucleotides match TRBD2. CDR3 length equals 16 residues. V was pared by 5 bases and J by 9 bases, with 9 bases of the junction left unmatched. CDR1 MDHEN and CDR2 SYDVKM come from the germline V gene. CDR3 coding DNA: TGTGCCAGCAGTGAGACTAGCGGGAGGGCCTTTGGTGAGCAGTTCTTC. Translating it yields CASSETSGRAFGEQFF.

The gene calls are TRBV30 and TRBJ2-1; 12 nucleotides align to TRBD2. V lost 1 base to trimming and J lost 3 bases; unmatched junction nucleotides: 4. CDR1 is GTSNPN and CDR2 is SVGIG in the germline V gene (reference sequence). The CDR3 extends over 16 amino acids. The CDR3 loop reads CAWSELAGGLYNEQFF. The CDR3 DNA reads TGTGCCTGGAGTGAACTAGCGGGAGGTCTCTACAATGAGCAGTTCTTC.

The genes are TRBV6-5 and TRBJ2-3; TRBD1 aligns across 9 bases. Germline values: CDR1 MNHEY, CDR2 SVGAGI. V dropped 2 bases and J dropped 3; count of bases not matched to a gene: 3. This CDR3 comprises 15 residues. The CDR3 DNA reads TGTGCCAGCAGTTACCTAGGGACAGGGACAGATACGCAGTATTTT. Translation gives CASSYLGTGTDTQYF.

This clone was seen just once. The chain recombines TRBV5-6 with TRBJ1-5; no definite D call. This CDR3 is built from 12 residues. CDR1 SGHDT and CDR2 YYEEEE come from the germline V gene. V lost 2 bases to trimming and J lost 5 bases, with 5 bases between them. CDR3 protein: CASSFFDQPQHF. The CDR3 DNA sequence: TGTGCCAGCAGCTTCTTCGATCAGCCCCAGCATTTT.

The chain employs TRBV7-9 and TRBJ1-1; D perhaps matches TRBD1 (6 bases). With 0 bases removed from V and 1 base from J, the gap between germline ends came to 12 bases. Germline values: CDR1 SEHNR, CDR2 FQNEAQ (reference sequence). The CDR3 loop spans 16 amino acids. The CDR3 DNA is TGTGCCAGCAGCTTAGCGTTGGGGGCCGCGAACACTGAAGCTTTCTTT. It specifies CASSLALGAANTEAFF.

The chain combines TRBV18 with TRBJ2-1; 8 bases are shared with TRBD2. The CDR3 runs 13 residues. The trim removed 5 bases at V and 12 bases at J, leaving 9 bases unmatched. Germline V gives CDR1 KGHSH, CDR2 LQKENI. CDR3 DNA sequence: TGTGCCAGCTCAAGTGGGGCGGGAGGACGGCAGTTCTTC. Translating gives CASSSGAGGRQFF.

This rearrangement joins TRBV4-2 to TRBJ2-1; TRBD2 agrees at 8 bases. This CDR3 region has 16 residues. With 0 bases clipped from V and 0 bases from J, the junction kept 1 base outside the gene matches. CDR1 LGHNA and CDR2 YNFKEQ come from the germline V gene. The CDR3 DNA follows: TGTGCCAGCAGCCAAGATACTAGCGGCTCCTACAATGAGCAGTTCTTC. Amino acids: CASSQDTSGSYNEQFF.

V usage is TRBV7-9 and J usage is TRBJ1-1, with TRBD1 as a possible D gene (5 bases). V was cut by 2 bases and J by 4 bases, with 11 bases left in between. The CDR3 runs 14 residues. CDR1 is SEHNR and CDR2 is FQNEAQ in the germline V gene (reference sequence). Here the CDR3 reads CASSLRQGSTEAFF. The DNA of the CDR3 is TGTGCCAGCAGCTTAAGGCAGGGAAGCACTGAAGCTTTCTTT.

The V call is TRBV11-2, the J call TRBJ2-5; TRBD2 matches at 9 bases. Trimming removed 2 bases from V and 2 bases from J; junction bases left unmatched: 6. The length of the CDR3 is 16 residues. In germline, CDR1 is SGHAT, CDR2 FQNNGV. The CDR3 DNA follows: TGTGCCAGCAGCTTACGTCTGCTAGCGGGACAAGAGACCCAGTACTTC. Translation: CASSLRLLAGQETQYF. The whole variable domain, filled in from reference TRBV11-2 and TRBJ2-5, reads EAGVAQSPRYKIIEKRQSVAFWCNPISGHATLYWYQQILGQGPKLLIQFQNNGVVDDSQLPKDRFSAERLKGVDSTLKIQPAKLEDSAVYLCASSLRLLAGQETQYFGPGTRLLVL.

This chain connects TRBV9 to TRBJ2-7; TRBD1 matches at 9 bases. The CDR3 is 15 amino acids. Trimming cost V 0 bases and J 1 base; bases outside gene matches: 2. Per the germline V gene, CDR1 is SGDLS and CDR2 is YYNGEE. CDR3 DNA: TGTGCCAGCAGCGTAGAGGGACAGGGTTCCTACGAGCAGTACTTC. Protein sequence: CASSVEGQGSYEQYF.

CDR3 residues: CASSFTGGRSNQPQHF. The CDR3 DNA reads TGTGCCAGCAGCTTTACAGGGGGCAGGAGCAATCAGCCCCAGCATTTT. The chain has TRBV7-9 and TRBJ1-5, with TRBD1 matching over 9 bases. Germline V CDR1 and CDR2: SEHNR, FQNEAQ (reference sequence). The CDR3 loop spans 16 amino acids. With V trimmed by 3 bases and J by 1 base, 4 bases remained unmatched.

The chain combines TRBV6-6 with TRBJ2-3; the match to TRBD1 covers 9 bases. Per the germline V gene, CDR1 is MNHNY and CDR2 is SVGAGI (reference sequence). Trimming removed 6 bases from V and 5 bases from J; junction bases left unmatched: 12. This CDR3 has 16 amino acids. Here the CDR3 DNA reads TGTGCCAGCAGCATACGGGGGACAGGGCCGGTAGATACGCAGTATTTT. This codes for CASSIRGTGPVDTQYF.

In DNA, the CDR3 is TGTGCCATCAGTGAGTTCGAGGGTATGCATGGCTACACCTTC. It encodes CAISEFEGMHGYTF. The chain has TRBV10-3 and TRBJ1-2; D unclear. Germline loops: CDR1 ENHRY, CDR2 SYGVKD. V lost 1 base and J lost 6, with 12 bases in between. The CDR3 runs to 14 residues.

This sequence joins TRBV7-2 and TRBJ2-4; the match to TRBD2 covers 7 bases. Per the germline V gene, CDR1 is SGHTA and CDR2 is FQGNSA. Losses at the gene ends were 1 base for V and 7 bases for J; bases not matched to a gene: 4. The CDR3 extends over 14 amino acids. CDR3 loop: CASSLGRERNIQYF. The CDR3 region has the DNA TGTGCCAGCAGCTTAGGGCGGGAGAGGAACATTCAGTACTTC. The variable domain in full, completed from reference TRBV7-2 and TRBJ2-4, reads GAGVSQSPSNKVTEKGKDVELRCDPISGHTALYWYRQSLGQGLEFLIYFQGNSAPDKSGLPSDRFSAERTGGSVSTLTIQRTQQEDSAVYLCASSLGRERNIQYFGAGTRLSVL.

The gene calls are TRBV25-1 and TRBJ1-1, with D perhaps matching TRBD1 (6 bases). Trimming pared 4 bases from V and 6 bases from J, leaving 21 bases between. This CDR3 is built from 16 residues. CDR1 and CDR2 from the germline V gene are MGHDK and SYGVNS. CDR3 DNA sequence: TGTGCCAGCAGTGCCCATCCCATCCGGGACACCCCTGAAGCTTTCTTT. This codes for CASSAHPIRDTPEAFF.

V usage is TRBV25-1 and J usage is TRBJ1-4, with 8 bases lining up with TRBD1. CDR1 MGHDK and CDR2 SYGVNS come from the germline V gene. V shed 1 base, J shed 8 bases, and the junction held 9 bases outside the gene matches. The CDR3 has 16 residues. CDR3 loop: CASSEFGQGMGEKLFF. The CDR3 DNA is TGTGCCAGCAGTGAATTCGGACAGGGCATGGGCGAAAAACTGTTTTTT.

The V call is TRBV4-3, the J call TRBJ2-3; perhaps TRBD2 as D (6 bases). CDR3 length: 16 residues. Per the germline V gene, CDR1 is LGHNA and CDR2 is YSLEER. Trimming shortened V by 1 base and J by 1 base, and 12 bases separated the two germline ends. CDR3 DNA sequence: TGCGCCAGCAGCCAAGGTCGGGGGACGGGCACAGATACGCAGTATTTT. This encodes CASSQGRGTGTDTQYF.